This section outlines one TCR beta chain sequence together with its context. Its cognate antigen is unknown. The sample originates from a study of shared clonotypes between healthy human individuals. Study in general: CD4 naive and memory got three plates each, CD8 naive two, CD8 memory one.

Germline lookup yields CDR1 LNHDA and CDR2 SQIVND (reference sequence). The ends were cut back, 3 bases at V and 8 bases at J, with 22 bases in the middle. CDR3 size: 16 residues. Method: immunoSEQ multiplex PCR; TCRdb's copy keeps in-frame clones and lacks some. Among 2 million to 3 million clones listed, under 95% were seen once. Study results and limitations: The low donor count limited represented genetic and exposure-history diversity.

All donors were healthy HIV-negative adults lacking recent acute infections or vaccinations. The sequence was obtained from a man aged 18 to 30 in good health. Some clones in this sample may be carry-over from other donors' samples. This sequence joins TRBV19 and TRBJ1-2; D perhaps matches TRBD1 (5 bases). What was sequenced was naive CD4+ T cells from PBMCs. As to subset: CD45RA+ positively selected. CDR3 DNA sequence: TGTGCCAGTAGTATCGACTTTGGGGCAGGCCCGCTCGGCTACACCTTC. It yields the protein CASSIDFGAGPLGYTF.